Shown below are 5 T cell receptor beta chains from a single sample sequenced in a study of Ad26.COV2.S vaccination and SARS-CoV-2 variants. Data came from immunoSEQ multiplex PCR; TCRdb stores just in-frame clones and leaves some out. Here the sample spans more than 150,000 clones, around 88% being singletons. The sample was peripheral blood, taken after recovery from COVID-19. Every receptor here comes from a human donor who had recovered from COVID-19.

J is TRBJ2-3 and V is TRBV27; 8 bases map to TRBD2. V gave up 3 bases and J gave up 3 bases; unmatched junction bases: 5. CDR1 is MNHEY, CDR2 SMNVEV, per germline (reference sequence). This CDR3 contains 15 residues. This CDR3 is CASSFGTRSTDTQYF. DNA for the CDR3: TGTGCCAGCAGTTTCGGGACTAGGTCGACAGATACGCAGTATTTT.

V gene TRBV18 combines with J gene TRBJ1-2; D gene ambiguous. Germline CDR1 is KGHSH and CDR2 is LQKENI. The V end lost 5 bases, the J end lost 8 bases, and 15 bases lay between the germline ends. This CDR3 has 13 amino acids. CDR3 DNA sequence: TGTGCCAGCTCATCTGGGCGCGAAGCCGGCTACACCTTC. Its protein is CASSSGREAGYTF.

The chain carries TRBV10-3 and TRBJ2-7; possible D gene TRBD2, 5 bases. The CDR3 is 14 amino acids. V lost 6 bases, J lost 2 bases, and 14 bases lay in between. Germline CDR1 is ENHRY and CDR2 is SYGVKD. CDR3 residues: CAIREAAGPYEQYF. As DNA, the CDR3 is TGTGCCATCAGGGAGGCGGCGGGCCCCTACGAGCAGTACTTC.

V gene TRBV5-1 combines with J gene TRBJ2-1; tentatively, D is TRBD2 (6 bases). This CDR3 spans 16 amino acids. CDR1 and CDR2 (germline): SGHRS, YFSETQ. V lost 0 bases, J lost 5 bases, and 15 bases lay in between. Here the CDR3 DNA reads TGCGCCAGCAGCTTGGCCGTGGGAGGTCGGAACAATGAGCAGTTCTTC. This gives the protein CASSLAVGGRNNEQFF.

V gene TRBV2 combines with J gene TRBJ1-5; no reliable D call. Germline CDR1 is SNHLY and CDR2 is FYNNEI. The germline V and J ends were trimmed by 7 bases and 0 bases, with 16 bases remaining between them. The CDR3 spans 16 residues. DNA of the CDR3: TGTGCCAGCACCTCAGACGCCGGAGTTAGCAATCAGCCCCAGCATTTT. Its translation is CASTSDAGVSNQPQHF.